The entry below gives a single T cell receptor beta chain sequence along with its context. This record comes from a study of blood T cell repertoires in COVID-19. Study-level information: In each case, the material was cDNA or gDNA derived from T cells, B-cell-depleted T cells, or PBMCs.

The germline gives CDR1 ENHRY, CDR2 SYGVKD. The V and J ends lost 8 bases and 3 bases, in that order; junction bases with no gene match: 3. The CDR3 sequence is 14 residues long. Repertoires were generated with immunoSEQ multiplex PCR, while TCRdb's copy carries only in-frame clones and drops some. Of 110,000 to 150,000 clones listed, 80% to 90% are singletons. The source material was peripheral blood. V usage is TRBV10-3 and J usage is TRBJ1-5; 11 bases fit TRBD1. The source is a woman between 45 and 60 years old with acute or convalescent COVID-19. CDR3 DNA sequence: TGTGCCATCCGGGACAGGGGGGACAATCAGCCCCAGCATTTT. Its translation is CAIRDRGDNQPQHF.